This paragraph reports one T cell receptor (beta chain). A much bigger clone sits one base away, suggesting this may be a read error. These data are taken from a study of breast tumors, draining lymph nodes, adjacent tissues. The lymph nodes were axillary draining lymph nodes from breast cancer patients. With 4 bases clipped from V and 2 bases from J, the junction kept 9 bases outside the gene matches. Looked up from germline, CDR1 is MNHEY and CDR2 is SVGEGT. The CDR3 consists of 16 residues. TCRdb re-derived calls from the multiplex PCR reads in MiXCR, one entry per CDR3 protein. There are about 180,000 distinct CDR3 sequences in the sample; 25% to 40% occur only once, and 3% to 4.5% lies in the top ten.

The sample consisted of axillary lymph node tissue. The receptor was derived from a female donor with breast cancer. Some clones in this sample may be carry-over from other donors' samples. The chain is built from TRBV6-2 or TRBV6-3 and TRBJ2-7; 9 nucleotides agree with TRBD2. The CDR3 region has the DNA TGTGCCAGCAGTTGCTCTCGGATAGCGGGAGCCTACGAGCAGTACTTC. Amino acid sequence: CASSCSRIAGAYEQYF.